This T cell receptor (beta chain) stems from a study of shared clonotypes between healthy human individuals. This table comes from immunoSEQ multiplex PCR, and its TCRdb copy is limited to in-frame clones, with some not included. Among 950,000 to 1,300,000 clones listed, under 80% were seen once. The source material was memory CD4+ T cells sorted from blood. Subset denoted: CD45RA-negative fraction. This TCR was recovered from a man aged 18-30 years in good health.

In nucleotides, the CDR3 is TGCAGCGTTGGTTGGAAGACACAAGAGACCCAGTACTTC. Its translation: CSVGWKTQETQYF. This rearrangement joins TRBV29-1 to TRBJ2-5; D unclear. The CDR3 has 13 residues. CDR1 is SQVTM, CDR2 ANQGSEA, per germline. V gave up 4 bases and J gave up 2 bases, with 11 bases separating them.